These T cell receptor beta chains were read from a single sample in a study of OX40 agonist ivuxolimab in advanced cancers. Assay: immunoSEQ multiplex PCR; the TCRdb copy retains only in-frame clones and omits some. Of about 79,000 clones in the sample, 70% to 90% were seen once. The sequenced sample was CD4+ or CD8+ T cells sorted from blood, obtained in a trial of the OX40 agonist ivuxolimab. The receptors were gathered from an adult with an advanced solid tumor such as melanoma, head and neck, liver or kidney cancer. Both conserved end residues are trimmed from each CDR3. Fields, in order: V gene, J gene, CDR3 protein.

V: TRBV11-2; J: TRBJ2-7; CDR3: ASSLGVAGGSYEQY
V: TRBV13; J: TRBJ2-5; CDR3: ASSTRLAGVEIQY
V: TRBV5-8; J: TRBJ1-1; CDR3: ASSLVTVNTEAF
V: TRBV7-2; J: TRBJ2-1; CDR3: ASSSGSTSYNEQF
V: TRBV5-1; J: TRBJ2-7; CDR3: ASSLRTGGHEQY
V: TRBV5-1; J: TRBJ2-7; CDR3: ASTPDGTSSYEQY
V: TRBV5-1; J: TRBJ2-5; CDR3: ASSLPDMGETQY
V: TRBV19; J: TRBJ2-7; CDR3: ASSRGPESSYEQY
V: TRBV19; J: TRBJ1-2; CDR3: ASSIGVNNYGYT
V: TRBV6-1; J: TRBJ2-3; CDR3: ASHRGLSTDTQY
V: TRBV5-6; J: TRBJ2-7; CDR3: ASRPTGGSSYEQY
V: TRBV6-6; J: TRBJ1-1; CDR3: ASSTLQGSTEAF
V: TRBV10-1; J: TRBJ2-2; CDR3: ASRKDSGAGELF
V: TRBV27; J: TRBJ2-7; CDR3: ASSLNLQGGYEQY
V: TRBV7-2; J: TRBJ2-1; CDR3: ASSLEASGSVNEQF
V: TRBV7-9; J: TRBJ2-3; CDR3: ASSLGQISTDTQY
V: TRBV7-2; J: TRBJ1-3; CDR3: ASSLRSRGPGNTIY
V: TRBV10-3; J: TRBJ2-1; CDR3: AISPRDEQF
V: TRBV11-2; J: TRBJ2-2; CDR3: ASSSLNGELF
V: TRBV2; J: TRBJ2-3; CDR3: ASSERLAGITDTQY
V: TRBV18; J: TRBJ1-1; CDR3: ASSLDRANTEAF
V: TRBV10-3; J: TRBJ1-1; CDR3: AISASLGGGTEAF
V: TRBV21-1; J: TRBJ1-2; CDR3: ASRSDAGARGYT
V: TRBV5-4; J: TRBJ1-1; CDR3: ASRPGRMNTEAF
V: TRBV19; J: TRBJ1-5; CDR3: ASSMRAGAQYQPQH
V: TRBV6-1; J: TRBJ2-7; CDR3: ASTWGAIYEQY
V: TRBV18; J: TRBJ1-6; CDR3: ASSPLTGTVKSSYNSPLH
V: TRBV11-3; J: TRBJ2-2; CDR3: ASSRTGNTGELF
V: TRBV19; J: TRBJ1-1; CDR3: ASSMGRDTEAF
V: TRBV28; J: TRBJ2-2; CDR3: ASSRRGQPNTGELF
V: TRBV2; J: TRBJ2-4; CDR3: ASSDPGQGAENIQY
V: TRBV18; J: TRBJ2-7; CDR3: ASSPTKGSGRSSSYEQY
V: TRBV7-8; J: TRBJ2-7; CDR3: ASSITFEQY
V: TRBV7-9; J: TRBJ2-5; CDR3: ASSRGDTEY
V: TRBV10-3; J: TRBJ2-3; CDR3: AIRPGTGTDTQY
V: TRBV19; J: TRBJ1-2; CDR3: ASSPGGQATDYGYT
V: TRBV7-9; J: TRBJ2-7; CDR3: ASSLEVQNYEQY
V: TRBV4-3; J: TRBJ2-1; CDR3: ASSQQPRGANEQF
V: TRBV6-1; J: TRBJ2-7; CDR3: ASSGSGQFPYTYEQY
V: TRBV6-6; J: TRBJ1-6; CDR3: ASSEGQGTGSPLH
V: TRBV2; J: TRBJ2-2; CDR3: ASMRTPGANTGELF
V: TRBV7-2; J: TRBJ2-7; CDR3: ASSPPVGSAEQY
V: TRBV6-6; J: TRBJ1-6; CDR3: ASSYESSYNSPLH
V: TRBV27; J: TRBJ2-7; CDR3: ASSLAGGSSYEQY
V: TRBV9; J: TRBJ1-2; CDR3: ASSVGLGAYGYT
V: TRBV6-5; J: TRBJ1-1; CDR3: ASSSGTVSPEAF
V: TRBV5-4; J: TRBJ2-7; CDR3: ASSSGQTYEQY
V: TRBV11-1; J: TRBJ2-7; CDR3: ASSPRTLSYEQY
V: TRBV6-1; J: TRBJ2-3; CDR3: ASSEARRWGSTDTQY
V: TRBV18; J: TRBJ1-2; CDR3: ASSPGSAGKVDGYT
V: TRBV27; J: TRBJ2-7; CDR3: ASRREGGIFYEQY
V: TRBV6-5; J: TRBJ1-2; CDR3: ASSSPTGRGYGYT
V: TRBV6-5; J: TRBJ1-1; CDR3: ASSPLGNTEAF